The 16 T cell receptor beta chains given below trace back to one sample, sequenced in a study of CD8+CD57+ T cells in acquired aplastic anemia (dated by TCRdb to the late 2010s). Sequenced using an Illumina HiSeq 2000. Profiling of TCR beta VDJ combinations and CDR3 sequences used genomic DNA as the template. The public sequencing data were trimmed at Q25 with fastp and processed into clonotypes with MiXCR by TCRdb, which kept only in-frame beta chains. Rows matching on CDR3 protein sequence are summarized as one entry with the most common DNA and genes. This sample lists hundreds of thousands of distinct CDR3 sequences; 65% to 80% were detected once. The top ten constitute 3% to 4.5% of the sample. Sample: sorted CD4+, CD8+, or CD8+CD57+ T cells (not recorded which) from PBMCs. Receptor source: a human donor in good health, serving as a control.

This clonotype was seen only a few times. V gene TRBV19 combines with J gene TRBJ1-1; D is perhaps TRBD1 (6 bases). The CDR3 runs 14 residues. Germline CDR1 reads LNHDA; CDR2 reads SQIVND (reference sequence). Trimming cost V 5 bases and J 2 bases, with 12 bases left between them. CDR3 sequence reads: CASSVDSANTEAFF. The CDR3 region has the DNA TGTGCCAGTAGTGTGGACAGCGCAAACACTGAAGCTTTCTTT.

The CDR3 nucleotides read TGTGCCAGCAGCGTTAGCGGGGGGCAGTTGGAGACCCAGTACTTC. It translates to CASSVSGGQLETQYF. The chain couples TRBV7-2 to TRBJ2-5, with TRBD2 matching 10 bases. The CDR3 is 15 residues long. V lost 5 bases to trimming and J lost 5 bases; unmatched junction nucleotides: 8. CDR1 and CDR2 from the germline V gene are SGHTA and FQGNSA.

J is TRBJ1-2 and V is TRBV7-7; 7 nucleotides line up with TRBD1. CDR3 length equals 13 residues. Germline CDR1 and CDR2: SSHAT and FNYEAQ (reference sequence). V gave up 9 bases and J gave up 7 bases; unmatched junction bases: 11. The CDR3 loop is CASSIGQEGGYTF. DNA of the CDR3: TGTGCCAGTAGTATTGGACAGGAGGGTGGCTACACCTTC.

Details on this clonotype: The CDR3 carries no conserved terminal phenylalanine or tryptophan, so it likely arises from a read error. The DNA is left out, because the CDR3 cannot be placed on it with certainty; the CDR3 is given as TCRdb lists it. The chain recombines TRBV5-5 with TRBJ2-5; the D call of TRBD2 is as the table states it, not checked on the DNA. The germline V gene has CDR1 SGHKS and CDR2 YYEKEE (reference sequence). Termini included, the CDR3 measures 10 amino acids. The CDR3 reads CASNSGLSYY.

Notes on this clonotype: A read error is possible here, since a much larger clone lies one base away. The V call is TRBV5-4, the J call TRBJ1-1; D call uncertain. CDR1 and CDR2 from the germline V gene are SGHNT and YYREEE (reference sequence). The germline V and J ends were trimmed by 0 bases and 1 base, with 7 bases remaining between them. The CDR3 is 14 residues long. CDR3 coding DNA: TGTGCCAGCAGCTTGGACATGGAGAACACTGAAGCTTTCTTT. This gives the protein CASSLDMENTEAFF.

This chain links TRBV20-1 with TRBJ2-5; possibly TRBD1 or TRBD2 for D (6 bases each). Germline CDR1 DFQATT, CDR2 SNEGSKA (reference sequence). Between the trimmed V and J ends, which lost 3 bases and 5 bases, there was a span of 13 bases. CDR3 length: 13 amino acids. The CDR3 nucleotides are TGCAGTGCTAGGAGGGGGGCCGGCGAGACCCAGTACTTC. As protein: CSARRGAGETQYF.

The chain combines TRBV24-1 with TRBJ2-7, with a tentative D call TRBD2 (7 bases). The V gene's germline CDR1 is KGHDR and CDR2 SFDVKD. The CDR3 extends over 16 amino acids. Trimming pared 5 bases from V and 2 bases from J, leaving 18 bases between. CDR3 in DNA: TGTGCCACCAGTGCTAGTATGGCGGGGGCGACCTACGAGCAGTACTTC. As protein: CATSASMAGATYEQYF.

J is TRBJ2-4 and V is TRBV19; 8 bases map to TRBD2. Germline lookup yields CDR1 LNHDA and CDR2 SQIVND (reference sequence). Unmatched junction bases numbered 26, after V lost 9 bases and J lost 16 bases. CDR3 length: 16 amino acids. This CDR3 reads CASSSFWTSSNEKYYF. As DNA, the CDR3 is TGTGCCAGCAGCTCCTTCTGGACTAGCAGCAACGAGAAGTACTACTTC.

Only a few counts were recorded for this clonotype. The chain joins TRBV20-1 to TRBJ2-5; the match to TRBD1 covers 8 bases. The junction had 8 bases not matched to a gene; V was cut back by 5 bases and J by 3 bases. Germline assignment: CDR1 DFQATT and CDR2 SNEGSKA (reference sequence). The CDR3 is 14 residues long. This CDR3 is CSAVNGTGEETQYF. The CDR3 DNA reads as TGCAGTGCTGTGAACGGGACAGGTGAAGAGACCCAGTACTTC.

On this clonotype: Because it lacks the conserved phenylalanine or tryptophan at the end, this CDR3 is likely a read error. Because the CDR3's place on the DNA is in doubt, the DNA is left out and the CDR3 is given as listed by TCRdb. The chain carries TRBV15 and TRBJ1-5; TRBD1 is the table's D call, not checked against the DNA. CDR1 LNHNV and CDR2 YYDKDF come from the germline V gene (reference sequence). The length of the CDR3 is 17 amino acids, counting both ends. The CDR3: CATSRGAWTVGDPPYFV.

Concerning this clonotype: The junction departs from germline at one end; a sequencing error may be responsible. The rearrangement links TRBV25-1 to TRBJ2-7; perhaps TRBD1 as D (6 bases). CDR3 length: 14 residues. From germline, CDR1 is MGHDK and CDR2 SYGVNS. This CDR3 is CASSFGTRAYDQYF. The DNA of the CDR3 is TGTGCCAGCAGCTTCGGGACAAGAGCCTACGACCAGTACTTC.

This clonotype was counted once. Mismatch with germline at one junction end may stem from a read error. This chain's CDR3 is CASSLGYAFYEEYF. CDR3 DNA: TGCGCCAGCAGCTTGGGCTACGCGTTCTACGAGGAGTACTTC. V gene TRBV7-2 combines with J gene TRBJ2-7; D gene ambiguous. The CDR3 contains 14 residues. Per the germline V gene, CDR1 is SGHTA and CDR2 is FQGNSA.

The V and J genes are TRBV9 and TRBJ2-5; tentatively, D is TRBD1 or TRBD2 (6 bases each). Trimming removed 6 bases from V and 12 bases from J, with 27 bases in between. Germline V gives CDR1 SGDLS, CDR2 YYNGEE. The CDR3 contains 15 residues. The CDR3 DNA follows: TGTGCCAGCAACCTGGGGGGACGGGTTGGGGGCTACAAGTACTTC. Translated, it gives CASNLGGRVGGYKYF. The complete variable domain, with remaining parts taken from reference TRBV9 and TRBJ2-5, reads DSGVTQTPKHLITATGQRVTLRCSPRSGDLSVYWYQQSLDQGLQFLIQYYNGEERAKGNILERFSAQQFPDLHSELNLSSLELGDSALYFCASNLGGRVGGYKYFGPGTRLLVL.

Comments on this clonotype: The junction shows a germline mismatch at one end, possibly a read error. The chain joins TRBV19 to TRBJ1-5; no definite D call. CDR1 LNHDA and CDR2 SQIVND come from the germline V gene (reference sequence). The CDR3 loop spans 12 amino acids. For the CDR3, the DNA is TGTGCCAGTAGTACCCGGTCGCAGCCCCAGAATTTT. Protein: CASSTRSQPQNF.

The gene calls are TRBV10-1 and TRBJ1-4; D is uncertain. Germline V CDR1 and CDR2: WNHNN, SYGVQD (reference sequence). Trimming pared 2 bases from V and 10 bases from J, leaving 8 bases between. CDR3 length: 12 residues. The CDR3 loop is CASSEIQGKLFF. In DNA, the CDR3 is TGCGCCAGCAGTGAGATCCAAGGAAAACTGTTTTTT.

The V call is TRBV20-1, the J call TRBJ1-5; D remains unclear. CDR3 size: 13 residues. The germline V gene has CDR1 DFQATT and CDR2 SNEGSKA (reference sequence). V gave up 3 bases and J gave up 11 bases, with 17 bases separating them. The DNA for the CDR3 is TGCAGTGCTAGTGCCCCTGGACTAGAGTCCCAGCATTTT. Protein: CSASAPGLESQHF.